This is a list of T cell receptor beta chains from one sample in a study of T-cell memory formation after mild COVID-19. TCRdb fed the 5' RACE reads into MiXCR, producing one record per CDR3 protein. The sample yields a few hundred thousand distinct CDR3 sequences, around a fifth seen once. Sequenced sample: PBMCs or a T cell subset sorted from them (not recorded which). The receptors were sampled from a man between 18 and 35 years old who had mild COVID-19 (a few samples of this study predate the infection). Cell type and time point are not known. The CDR3 runs from the conserved cysteine through the conserved F or W. A D gene is named only where the DNA matches it firmly. Only part of the rows carry a size: once, few, many, or a class if the clone is expanded.

D: -; V: TRBV5-1; J: TRBJ2-7; size: -; CDR3: CASSLSVGAREQYF; DNA: TGCGCCAGCAGCTTGAGTGTGGGGGCGCGAGAGCAGTACTTC
D: TRBD2; V: TRBV7-3; J: TRBJ2-2; size: few; CDR3: CASSISGEHANTGELFF; DNA: TGTGCCAGCAGCATTAGCGGGGAACACGCGAACACCGGGGAGCTGTTTTTT
D: TRBD1; V: TRBV5-1; J: TRBJ2-1; size: -; CDR3: CASSSQGAPEQFF; DNA: TGCGCCAGCAGCTCACAGGGGGCGCCTGAGCAGTTCTTC
D: TRBD1; V: TRBV7-3; J: TRBJ1-1; size: -; CDR3: CASSPTGGMNTEAFF; DNA: TGTGCCAGCAGCCCAACAGGGGGGATGAACACTGAAGCTTTCTTT
D: -; V: TRBV6-6; J: TRBJ1-5; size: -; CDR3: CASSPADSNQPQHF; DNA: TGTGCCAGCAGTCCAGCGGATAGCAATCAGCCCCAGCATTTT
D: -; V: TRBV5-1; J: TRBJ1-3; size: many; CDR3: CASSLAGVGNTIYF; DNA: TGCGCCAGCAGCTTGGCAGGGGTTGGAAACACCATATATTTT
D: -; V: TRBV20-1; J: TRBJ1-5; size: -; CDR3: CSARAGASNQPQHF; DNA: TGCAGTGCTAGGGCAGGAGCCAGCAATCAGCCCCAGCATTTT
D: TRBD1; V: TRBV5-1; J: TRBJ2-2; size: many; CDR3: CATGQGPILPGELFF; DNA: TGCGCCACTGGACAGGGTCCGATCCTTCCCGGGGAGCTGTTTTTT
D: TRBD2; V: TRBV5-8; J: TRBJ2-5; size: many; CDR3: CASSLLAGGETQYF; DNA: TGTGCCAGCAGCCTACTAGCGGGGGGAGAGACCCAGTACTTC
D: TRBD1; V: TRBV2; J: TRBJ1-2; size: -; CDR3: CASSGDRVGGYTF; DNA: TGTGCCAGCAGTGGGGACAGGGTCGGGGGCTACACCTTC
D: TRBD1; V: TRBV10-3; J: TRBJ1-1; size: -; CDR3: CAISGTGLTEAFF; DNA: TGTGCCATCAGTGGGACAGGGCTCACTGAAGCTTTCTTT
D: -; V: TRBV20-1; J: TRBJ2-1; size: -; CDR3: CSASPGQYNEQFF; DNA: TGCAGTGCTAGCCCCGGGCAGTACAATGAGCAGTTCTTC
D: TRBD1; V: TRBV5-1; J: TRBJ1-2; size: few; CDR3: CASSFGTGNYGYTF; DNA: TGCGCCAGCAGCTTTGGGACAGGGAACTATGGCTACACCTTC
D: -; V: TRBV7-6; J: TRBJ2-3; size: few; CDR3: CASSLGSRGTPTDTQYF; DNA: TGTGCCAGCAGCTTAGGATCGAGGGGGACCCCCACAGATACGCAGTATTTT
D: TRBD1; V: TRBV7-9; J: TRBJ2-5; size: few; CDR3: CASSTGQVGTQYF; DNA: TGTGCCAGCAGTACAGGACAGGTCGGGACCCAGTACTTC
D: -; V: TRBV6-6; J: TRBJ1-2; size: -; CDR3: CAGGGSDSNYGYTF; DNA: TGTGCCGGGGGGGGCAGCGACAGTAACTATGGCTACACCTTC
D: TRBD1; V: TRBV5-1; J: TRBJ2-7; size: few; CDR3: CASSRGQGEEQYF; DNA: TGCGCCAGCAGCCGAGGACAGGGGGAAGAGCAGTACTTC
D: -; V: TRBV6-5; J: TRBJ1-1; size: few; CDR3: CASEGGTEAFF; DNA: TGTGCCAGCGAAGGGGGGACTGAAGCTTTCTTT
D: -; V: TRBV7-2; J: TRBJ2-3; size: -; CDR3: CASSLGLVAQYF; DNA: TGTGCCAGCAGCTTAGGGTTAGTTGCGCAGTATTTT
D: -; V: TRBV5-1; J: TRBJ1-2; size: -; CDR3: CASSLEGGVYGYTF; DNA: TGCGCCAGCAGCTTGGAGGGGGGTGTTTATGGCTACACCTTC
D: TRBD2; V: TRBV7-2; J: TRBJ2-3; size: few; CDR3: CASSPGGPRTDTQYF; DNA: TGTGCCAGCAGCCCGGGGGGGCCTAGGACAGATACGCAGTATTTT
D: TRBD2; V: TRBV15; J: TRBJ2-3; size: -; CDR3: CATSRLGTSVGRTQYF; DNA: TGTGCCACCAGCAGACTTGGGACTAGCGTCGGGAGGACGCAGTATTTT
D: -; V: TRBV28; J: TRBJ2-3; size: -; CDR3: CASYISGEGVSTDTQYF; DNA: TGTGCAAGCTATATTAGCGGTGAGGGCGTCTCCACAGATACGCAGTATTTT
D: -; V: TRBV5-1; J: TRBJ2-5; size: few; CDR3: CASTGNYQETQYF; DNA: TGCGCCAGCACTGGCAATTACCAAGAGACCCAGTACTTC
D: TRBD1; V: TRBV7-2; J: TRBJ1-2; size: -; CDR3: CASSTPGQGHYGYTF; DNA: TGTGCCAGCAGCACCCCAGGACAGGGCCACTATGGCTACACCTTC
D: -; V: TRBV4-2; J: TRBJ1-5; size: few; CDR3: CASSLGGTYSNQPQHF; DNA: TGTGCCAGCAGCCTGGGGGGGACTTATAGCAATCAGCCCCAGCATTTT
D: -; V: TRBV6-5; J: TRBJ1-6; size: -; CDR3: CASSYSDRQGPLHF; DNA: TGTGCCAGCAGTTACTCGGATCGGCAGGGCCCCCTCCACTTT
D: TRBD1; V: TRBV25-1; J: TRBJ1-5; size: -; CDR3: CASSPRGMNQPQHF; DNA: TGTGCCAGCAGCCCCAGGGGGATGAATCAGCCCCAGCATTTT
D: -; V: TRBV5-1; J: TRBJ2-5; size: -; CDR3: CASRAGEMVQETQYF; DNA: TGCGCCAGCAGGGCAGGGGAAATGGTCCAAGAGACCCAGTACTTC
D: -; V: TRBV7-2; J: TRBJ1-5; size: -; CDR3: CASSLTGGRVQPQHF; DNA: TGTGCCAGCAGCTTAACCGGCGGGAGGGTGCAGCCCCAGCATTTT
D: TRBD2; V: TRBV20-1; J: TRBJ2-2; size: few; CDR3: CSASGSGVTNTGELFF; DNA: TGCAGTGCTAGCGGCAGCGGGGTAACGAACACCGGGGAGCTGTTTTTT
D: -; V: TRBV7-8; J: TRBJ2-5; size: many; CDR3: CASTKPRGETQYF; DNA: TGTGCCAGCACCAAACCCAGGGGAGAGACCCAGTACTTC
D: -; V: TRBV2; J: TRBJ1-2; size: -; CDR3: CASSRTVPNYGYTF; DNA: TGTGCCAGTAGCCGGACAGTTCCTAACTATGGCTACACCTTC
D: TRBD2; V: TRBV7-2; J: TRBJ2-3; size: -; CDR3: CASSLGIAGGTDTQYF; DNA: TGTGCCAGCAGCTTAGGGATAGCGGGGGGCACAGATACGCAGTATTTT
D: TRBD1; V: TRBV6-1; J: TRBJ1-1; size: -; CDR3: CASSEGDSGVEAFF; DNA: TGTGCCAGCAGTGAAGGGGACAGTGGGGTTGAAGCTTTCTTT
D: -; V: TRBV20-1; J: TRBJ1-5; size: few; CDR3: CSARDRVGQPQHF; DNA: TGCAGTGCTAGAGATCGGGTGGGACAGCCCCAGCATTTT
D: -; V: TRBV11-2; J: TRBJ2-2; size: few; CDR3: CASSAGLNAGELFF; DNA: TGTGCCAGCAGCGCCGGACTAAATGCCGGGGAGCTGTTTTTT
D: TRBD2; V: TRBV18; J: TRBJ2-3; size: few; CDR3: CASSPGGLAADTQYF; DNA: TGTGCCAGCTCACCGGGGGGACTAGCGGCAGATACGCAGTATTTT
D: TRBD1; V: TRBV7-2; J: TRBJ2-4; size: -; CDR3: CASSPDRGTIQYF; DNA: TGTGCCAGCAGCCCGGACAGGGGTACTATTCAGTACTTC
D: -; V: TRBV10-3; J: TRBJ2-1; size: -; CDR3: CAISDSYSEQFF; DNA: TGTGCCATCAGTGATTCTTACTCTGAGCAGTTCTTC
D: -; V: TRBV5-1; J: TRBJ2-1; size: -; CDR3: CASSRVGGPYNEQFF; DNA: TGCGCCAGCAGCCGGGTGGGGGGACCCTACAATGAGCAGTTCTTC
D: -; V: TRBV30; J: TRBJ1-5; size: few; CDR3: CAWSKWEGSNQPQHF; DNA: TGTGCCTGGAGCAAATGGGAGGGGAGCAATCAGCCCCAGCATTTT
D: TRBD2; V: TRBV12-3/TRBV12-4; J: TRBJ2-3; size: -; CDR3: CASSRGTSSRTDTQYF; DNA: TGTGCCAGCAGTCGCGGGACTAGCAGTCGCACAGATACGCAGTATTTT
D: -; V: TRBV29-1; J: TRBJ2-2; size: once; CDR3: CSVGKGMANTGELFF; DNA: TGCAGCGTTGGCAAGGGGATGGCGAACACCGGGGAGCTGTTTTTT
D: TRBD1; V: TRBV29-1; J: TRBJ2-3; size: -; CDR3: CSVYRGLPDTQYF; DNA: TGCAGCGTCTACAGGGGGCTGCCAGATACGCAGTATTTT
D: TRBD1; V: TRBV5-1; J: TRBJ1-2; size: -; CDR3: CASSTTGDSADYGYTF; DNA: TGCGCCAGCAGCACTACAGGGGACTCGGCGGACTATGGCTACACCTTC
D: -; V: TRBV9; J: TRBJ1-1; size: few; CDR3: CASSVNQDAEAFF; DNA: TGTGCCAGCAGCGTGAATCAAGACGCCGAAGCTTTCTTT